The 16 T cell receptor beta chains below all came from one sample that was sequenced in a study of blood T cell repertoires in COVID-19. Clones were read by immunoSEQ multiplex PCR, and TCRdb kept only the in-frame ones, dropping some. The table lists tens of thousands of clones, 65% to 90% of them singletons. The sample comprised peripheral blood. These receptors all come from a man aged 65-85 years with active COVID-19.

This clone has a single count. The chain is built from TRBV7-2 and TRBJ2-7; TRBD2 agrees at 10 bases. Germline V gene data show CDR1 as SGHTA and CDR2 as FQGNSA. The V segment lost 5 bases and the J segment 3 bases; nucleotides outside the gene matches: 7. The CDR3 contains 15 residues. For the CDR3, the DNA is TGTGCCAGCAGCCCGAAGACTAGCGGGTTCTACGAGCAGTACTTC. It codes for CASSPKTSGFYEQYF.

Notes on this clone: An end of the junction does not agree with germline; a read error may underlie this. V gene TRBV30 combines with J gene TRBJ1-2; tentative D call: TRBD1 (5 bases). The CDR3 is 13 residues long. Germline lookup yields CDR1 GTSNPN and CDR2 SVGIG (reference sequence). The CDR3 spells CAWSVMLGAPSIF. Here the CDR3 DNA reads TGTGCCTGGAGTGTAATGTTAGGGGCCCCTTCTATCTTC.

This sequence joins TRBV7-3 and TRBJ2-3, with D perhaps matching TRBD1 (6 bases). Looked up from germline, CDR1 is SGHTA and CDR2 is FQGTGA. The CDR3 is made up of 12 amino acids. Trimming shortened V by 5 bases and J by 4 bases, and 7 bases separated the two germline ends. The CDR3 region has the DNA TGTGCCAGCAGCAGGACAGCAGATACGCAGTATTTT. It codes for CASSRTADTQYF.

This sequence joins TRBV5-4 and TRBJ2-3, with D possibly being TRBD1 (6 bases). The CDR3 is 16 amino acids. Trimming shortened V by 2 bases and J by 0 bases, and 13 bases separated the two germline ends. Germline V lookup: CDR1 SGHNT, CDR2 YYREEE (reference sequence). This chain's CDR3 is CASSFGGGQSTDTQYF. DNA of the CDR3: TGTGCCAGCAGCTTCGGTGGGGGCCAAAGCACAGATACGCAGTATTTT. Looking up the rest from reference TRBV5-4 and TRBJ2-3 gives the full variable domain: ETGVTQSPTHLIKTRGQQVTLRCSSQSGHNTVSWYQQALGQGPQFIFQYYREEENGRGNFPPRFSGLQFPNYSSELNVNALELDDSALYLCASSFGGGQSTDTQYFGPGTRLTVL.

This chain uses TRBV2 with TRBJ1-2; 10 bases match TRBD1. The V gene's germline CDR1 is SNHLY and CDR2 FYNNEI. The junction had 5 bases not matched to a gene; V was cut back by 5 bases and J by 5 bases. The CDR3 loop spans 14 amino acids. DNA of the CDR3: TGTGCCAGCAGTTCGGACAGGGGGGGGTATGGCTACACCTTC. This translates into CASSSDRGGYGYTF.

Written as DNA, the CDR3 is TGTGCCAGCAGTTTCCGACAGGAGACAGATACGCAGTATTTT. Its protein product is CASSFRQETDTQYF. This chain connects TRBV28 to TRBJ2-3; D possibly corresponds to TRBD1 (6 bases). The V gene lost 3 bases and the J gene lost 3 bases, with 10 bases spanning the gap. Per germline, CDR1 MDHEN and CDR2 SYDVKM. There are 14 residues in the CDR3.

The chain combines TRBV29-1 with TRBJ2-1; 9 bases are a match to TRBD1. The CDR3 has 16 residues. Trimming cost V 6 bases and J 10 bases; bases outside gene matches: 19. Germline V gives CDR1 SQVTM, CDR2 ANQGSEA. The CDR3 nucleotides are TGCAGCGTGGGGGGGGTGCCGGGACAGGGCTCTATAGAGCAGTTCTTC. This sequence encodes CSVGGVPGQGSIEQFF.

The genes are TRBV9 and TRBJ1-2, with D perhaps TRBD1 (6 bases). Germline V gene data show CDR1 as SGDLS and CDR2 as YYNGEE. The CDR3 consists of 14 residues. Trimming took off 3 bases at V and 4 bases at J, with 13 bases between the two ends. CDR3 region: CASSGPGTTYGYTF. The CDR3 nucleotides are TGTGCCAGCAGCGGTCCCGGGACAACCTATGGCTACACCTTC.

V and J are TRBV30 and TRBJ2-1, with a weak D call TRBD2 (6 bases). Germline CDR1 GTSNPN, CDR2 SVGIG (reference sequence). Trimming shortened V by 0 bases and J by 6 bases, and 12 bases separated the two germline ends. The CDR3 is made up of 14 amino acids. The CDR3, as DNA: TGTGCCTGGAGTGTAAGGGGACTGACCAATGAGCAGTTCTTC. As protein: CAWSVRGLTNEQFF.

CDR3: CASSPPGGERHEQYF. CDR3 DNA: TGTGCCAGCAGTCCACCAGGGGGCGAGCGCCACGAGCAGTACTTC. The chain uses TRBV6-6 and TRBJ2-7; 8 nucleotides line up with TRBD1. The CDR3 loop spans 15 amino acids. Trimming removed 5 bases from V and 5 bases from J; junction bases left unmatched: 11. Germline CDR1 reads MNHNY; CDR2 reads SVGAGI (reference sequence).

This rearrangement joins TRBV12-3 or TRBV12-4 to TRBJ1-1; D is unclear. Trimming removed 3 bases from V and 9 bases from J, with 11 bases in between. This CDR3 spans 12 amino acids. CDR3 sequence (DNA): TGTGCCAGCAGTTTCTCCTCTAGTCAAGCTTTCTTT. Amino acid sequence: CASSFSSSQAFF.

The rearrangement links TRBV7-9 to TRBJ2-3, with 8 bases that match TRBD2. CDR3 length: 14 amino acids. Germline lookup yields CDR1 SEHNR and CDR2 FQNEAQ (reference sequence). The J segment lost 1 base and the V segment lost 3 bases, leaving 0 bases of the junction unmatched. The DNA for the CDR3 is TGTGCCAGCAGCTTGACTAGCGGCACAGATACGCAGTATTTT. Its translation is CASSLTSGTDTQYF.

J is TRBJ2-3 and V is TRBV6-5; the D is unclear. There are 15 residues in the CDR3. Deletions cut 6 bases from V and 1 base from J, with 14 bases between. Germline V gene lookup returns CDR1 MNHEY and CDR2 SVGAGI. The CDR3 nucleotides are TGTGCCAGCAGCGGTCCGGGTTTGGGCACAGATACGCAGTATTTT. Its translation is CASSGPGLGTDTQYF.

V gene TRBV24-1 combines with J gene TRBJ2-3; TRBD1 matches at 8 bases. The CDR3 has 17 amino acids. Germline V lookup: CDR1 KGHDR, CDR2 SFDVKD. Trimming at V came to 0 bases and at J to 8 bases, leaving 12 bases not matched to a gene. The DNA of the CDR3 is TGTGCCACCAGTGATTTGCAAAGGACAGGGTCCGGGGGTACGCAGTATTTT. This encodes CATSDLQRTGSGGTQYF.

The chain couples TRBV4-1 to TRBJ2-5; a possible D gene is TRBD1 (6 bases). Germline CDR1 and CDR2: MGHRA and YSYEKL. The CDR3 totals 16 residues. The germline V and J ends were trimmed by 1 base and 4 bases, with 16 bases remaining between them. This CDR3 reads CASSQGYRASRETQYF. The CDR3 DNA is TGCGCCAGCAGCCAAGGTTACAGGGCCTCACGAGAGACCCAGTACTTC.

CDR3 coding DNA: TGTGCCAGCAGCCGGGACAGGGGGTTTTCGGAGACCCAGTACTTC. This codes for CASSRDRGFSETQYF. The V call is TRBV3-1 (or the pseudogene TRBV3-2), the J call TRBJ2-5, with 11 bases that match TRBD1. The V gene end was trimmed by 4 bases and the J gene end by 5 bases; junction bases not matched to a gene: 6. The CDR3 totals 15 residues. The V gene's germline CDR1 is LGHDT and CDR2 YNNKEL (reference sequence).